This T cell receptor (beta chain) was found in a study of identical twins. Regarding the study as a whole: The presence of invariant MAIT and iNKT cells could partly confound analyses of zero-insertion sequences.

Details on this clonotype: No antigen is known for it.

From the 5' RACE reads, TCRdb called clonotypes with MiXCR, one entry per CDR3 protein. Of more than 600,000 distinct CDR3 sequences listed, 15% to 20% were seen once; the top ten hold around 12%. Per germline, CDR1 SGHRS and CDR2 YFSETQ. The CDR3 covers 15 residues. Trimming cost V 4 bases and J 4 bases; bases outside gene matches: 6. These data also formed part of another study, on T cells expressing NK-cell markers. Per that study: Of the CD8+ T cells in five or six donors, roughly 1.0-7.5% belonged to dominant NKG2C+ clonotypes.

Sequenced: PBMCs. The sequence was collected from a woman aged 18-29 years in good health. The chain is built from TRBV5-1 and TRBJ2-1, with 9 bases fitting TRBD2. This CDR3 reads CASSVVAGEYNEQFF. The CDR3 coding sequence is TGCGCCAGCAGCGTCGTAGCGGGGGAATACAATGAGCAGTTCTTC.